The 31 T cell receptor beta chains below all came from one sample that was sequenced in a study of neoadjuvant anti-PD-1 for oral cavity cancer. The protocol was immunoSEQ multiplex PCR, while the TCRdb copy is restricted to in-frame clones and leaves out a portion. The sample yields about 12,000 clones, around 69% seen once. This sample comprised PBMCs, obtained before nivolumab (anti-PD-1) treatment. The receptor source for this set is a person aged 35-79 years with oral cavity squamous cell carcinoma.

The chain has TRBV5-4 and TRBJ2-7, with TRBD1 identical over 7 bases. The V gene end was trimmed by 7 bases and the J gene end by 0 bases; junction bases not matched to a gene: 7. This CDR3 contains 14 residues. CDR1 and CDR2 from the germline V gene are SGHNT and YYREEE (reference sequence). Written as DNA, the CDR3 is TGTGCCAGCGGACCGGGACAGATCTCCTACGAGCAGTACTTC. Encoded protein: CASGPGQISYEQYF.

This chain uses TRBV2 with TRBJ2-5; D assignment may be TRBD1 or TRBD2 (5 bases each). The length of the CDR3 is 16 residues. Germline V gene data show CDR1 as SNHLY and CDR2 as FYNNEI. Between the trimmed V and J ends, which lost 8 bases and 5 bases, there was a span of 24 bases. In DNA form, the CDR3 reads TGTGCCAGCCGCCGCCCCCGGGACCACGCTAGGGAGACCCAGTACTTC. Its translation is CASRRPRDHARETQYF.

J is TRBJ2-2 and V is TRBV2; D is uncertain. The CDR3 loop spans 13 amino acids. Trimming took off 6 bases at V and 2 bases at J, with 7 bases between the two ends. CDR1 and CDR2 from the germline V gene are SNHLY and FYNNEI. The CDR3 sequence: CASRPDNTGELFF. The CDR3 DNA is TGTGCCAGCAGGCCGGACAACACCGGGGAGCTGTTTTTT.

The chain couples TRBV19 to TRBJ2-2, with 10 bases fitting TRBD1. V was clipped by 8 bases and J by 5 bases; unmatched bases: 5. Germline V lookup: CDR1 LNHDA, CDR2 SQIVND (reference sequence). There are 14 residues in the CDR3. CDR3 region: CASRQGASTGELFF. The CDR3 DNA is TGTGCCAGTCGACAGGGGGCAAGTACCGGGGAGCTGTTTTTT.

This chain uses TRBV10-2 with TRBJ2-7; 9 bases fit TRBD1. The CDR3 runs 12 residues. With V trimmed by 6 bases and J by 6 bases, 3 bases remained unmatched. Looked up from germline, CDR1 is WSHSY and CDR2 is SAAADI. CDR3 coding DNA: TGCGCCAGCAGCGCGACAGGGGGCGAGCAGTACTTC. Its protein product is CASSATGGEQYF.

V gene TRBV7-2 combines with J gene TRBJ1-5; D perhaps matches TRBD1 (6 bases). Trimming removed 1 base at V and 0 bases at J, with 10 bases between. Per the germline V gene, CDR1 is SGHTA and CDR2 is FQGNSA. The CDR3 covers 16 residues. CDR3 in amino acids: CASSLVSGASNQPQHF. CDR3 nucleotides: TGTGCCAGCAGCTTAGTGTCAGGGGCTAGCAATCAGCCCCAGCATTTT.

The V gene is TRBV6-4, the J gene TRBJ1-2, with D perhaps matching TRBD1 (6 bases). CDR3 length equals 13 residues. V shed 2 bases and J shed 8 bases, with 12 bases lying between them. CDR1 is MRHNA and CDR2 is SNTAGT in the germline V gene. Here the CDR3 DNA reads TGTGCCAGCAGTGACCGAGGGACATCCGGCTACACCTTC. Encoded protein: CASSDRGTSGYTF.

J is TRBJ2-1 and V is TRBV27; TRBD2 matches 8 bases. This CDR3 contains 16 residues. CDR1 and CDR2 from the germline V gene are MNHEY and SMNVEV (reference sequence). The J segment lost 4 bases and the V segment lost 5 bases, leaving 10 bases of the junction unmatched. The CDR3 loop reads CASSPSTREGYNEQFF. As DNA, the CDR3 is TGTGCCAGCAGTCCCTCTACTCGGGAGGGTTACAATGAGCAGTTCTTC.

This chain uses TRBV25-1 with TRBJ1-2, with D possibly matching TRBD1 (6 bases). V lost 5 bases and J 7 bases, leaving 14 bases between the germline ends. From germline, CDR1 is MGHDK and CDR2 SYGVNS. The CDR3 is 13 residues long. In DNA form, the CDR3 reads TGTGCCAGCAGTAAAAGCTACAGGGCTGGCTACACCTTC. Its translation: CASSKSYRAGYTF.

This clone was detected only once. The J gene is TRBJ1-1, the V gene TRBV5-1; 9 bases are shared with TRBD1. Per germline, CDR1 SGHRS and CDR2 YFSETQ. The CDR3 sequence is 16 residues long. The trim removed 4 bases at V and 5 bases at J, leaving 12 bases unmatched. CDR3 sequence reads: CASSLEGTGRDTEAFF. In DNA form, the CDR3 reads TGCGCCAGCAGCCTGGAGGGGACAGGGAGGGATACTGAAGCTTTCTTT.

This clone was counted once. CDR3 amino acids: CASSSPPRLEQFF. CDR3 nucleotide sequence: TGTGCCAGCAGCTCTCCCCCCAGACTAGAGCAGTTCTTC. The V call is TRBV7-3, the J call TRBJ2-1, with D maybe TRBD2 (5 bases). The CDR3 contains 13 residues. CDR1 is SGHTA and CDR2 is FQGTGA in the germline V gene. V was clipped by 4 bases and J by 10 bases, with 14 bases between them.

The chain is built from TRBV4-2 and TRBJ1-5, with TRBD1 identical over 8 bases. This CDR3 comprises 15 residues. From germline, CDR1 is LGHNA and CDR2 YNFKEQ. The ends lost 1 base at V and 4 bases at J; junction bases unmatched: 3. CDR3 region: CASSQGGQANQPQHF. As DNA, the CDR3 is TGTGCCAGCAGCCAAGGGGGACAGGCTAATCAGCCCCAGCATTTT.

This clone was counted between two and nine times. This sequence joins TRBV2 and TRBJ1-1; D is unresolved. Trimming took 3 bases from V and 6 from J, leaving 8 bases between them. The CDR3 is 12 amino acids. Germline-derived CDR1 and CDR2 are SNHLY and FYNNEI. CDR3 protein: CASSEAGSEAFF. CDR3 sequence (DNA): TGTGCCAGCAGTGAGGCGGGTTCTGAAGCTTTCTTT.

The rearrangement links TRBV5-6 to TRBJ1-5; D uncertain. From germline, CDR1 is SGHDT and CDR2 YYEEEE. CDR3 length: 12 residues. V lost 2 bases and J 2 bases, leaving 2 bases between the germline ends. CDR3 nucleotide sequence: TGTGCCAGCAGCTTTGGCAATCAGCCCCAGCATTTT. This translates into CASSFGNQPQHF.

The V and J genes are TRBV29-1 and TRBJ2-7, with D tentatively TRBD1 (5 bases). Germline CDR1 reads SQVTM; CDR2 reads ANQGSEA. The CDR3 has 13 amino acids. Between the trimmed V and J ends, which lost 6 bases and 2 bases, there was a span of 14 bases. The CDR3 DNA reads as TGCAGCGTCCGGGCAGGGAATCCCTACGAGCAGTACTTC. It codes for CSVRAGNPYEQYF.

As DNA, the CDR3 is TGCGCCAGCAGCCAAGATCAGAGGGACCCCGAGCAGTACTTC. Amino acids: CASSQDQRDPEQYF. V usage is TRBV4-1 and J usage is TRBJ2-7; the D call may be TRBD1 or TRBD2 (5 bases each). Germline CDR1 reads MGHRA; CDR2 reads YSYEKL. The V end was cut by 0 bases, the J end by 6 bases, with 12 bases between. The CDR3 spans 14 residues.

This clone was seen more than once but under ten times. This chain joins TRBV7-8 and TRBJ1-6, with TRBD1 identical over 9 bases. The V segment lost 1 base and the J segment 9 bases; nucleotides outside the gene matches: 7. CDR3 length equals 16 residues. Germline lookup yields CDR1 SGHVS and CDR2 FQNEAQ. The CDR3 loop is CASSLGGTGFGSPLHF. Written as DNA, the CDR3 is TGTGCCAGCAGCTTAGGAGGGACAGGGTTCGGTTCACCCCTCCACTTT.

This clone turned up a few times. This rearrangement joins TRBV10-2 to TRBJ2-5; 13 bases are shared with TRBD2. V lost 3 bases and J lost 5; bases outside the gene matches: 9. The CDR3 contains 17 residues. CDR1 is WSHSY and CDR2 is SAAADI in the germline V gene. The CDR3 nucleotides are TGCGCCAGCAGTGATTCCTCCGGGACTAGCGGGAAGGAGACCCAGTACTTC. It codes for CASSDSSGTSGKETQYF.

This clone has just one count. This sequence joins TRBV27 and TRBJ2-3, with 9 bases that match TRBD1. Unmatched junction bases numbered 7, after V lost 6 bases and J lost 3 bases. The germline V gene encodes CDR1 MNHEY and CDR2 SMNVEV (reference sequence). The CDR3 has 15 amino acids. CDR3 sequence (DNA): TGTGCCAGCAGACCCCGGGACAGGGCTACAGATACGCAGTATTTT. Translating gives CASRPRDRATDTQYF.

V usage is TRBV29-1 and J usage is TRBJ2-1, with 10 bases identical to TRBD1. The V gene's germline CDR1 is SQVTM and CDR2 ANQGSEA. There are 14 residues in the CDR3. Trimming at V came to 3 bases and at J to 9 bases, leaving 8 bases not matched to a gene. The CDR3 is CSVERDRGTVEQFF. CDR3 nucleotide sequence: TGCAGCGTTGAGAGGGACAGGGGAACTGTTGAGCAGTTCTTC.

V gene TRBV5-4 combines with J gene TRBJ2-3; a possible D gene is TRBD1 (6 bases). The CDR3 length is 15 residues. V shed 3 bases and J shed 1 base, with 12 bases lying between them. Germline V gene sequence: CDR1 SGHNT, CDR2 YYREEE (reference sequence). DNA for the CDR3: TGTGCCAGCAGCTCAATGGGGGCGGGCACAGATACGCAGTATTTT. This gives the protein CASSSMGAGTDTQYF.

The CDR3 DNA reads as TGCGCCAGCAGCTTGGGACAGGGGAGAACTGGAAACACCATATATTTT. Its protein product is CASSLGQGRTGNTIYF. The chain links TRBV5-1 to TRBJ1-3; 8 bases match TRBD1. The CDR3 sequence is 16 residues long. In germline, CDR1 is SGHRS, CDR2 YFSETQ. V dropped 0 bases and J dropped 2; count of bases not matched to a gene: 4.

The J gene is TRBJ1-1, the V gene TRBV7-6, with unresolved D. Germline V lookup: CDR1 SGHVS, CDR2 FNYEAQ. The V and J ends lost 0 bases and 1 base respectively, with 6 bases between them. The CDR3 is 14 amino acids. DNA of the CDR3: TGTGCCAGCAGCTTAGCGTGGGAGAACACTGAAGCTTTCTTT. This encodes CASSLAWENTEAFF.

This clone was observed a single time. V gene TRBV2 combines with J gene TRBJ1-5; no clear D gene. The germline V and J ends were trimmed by 4 bases and 7 bases, with 11 bases remaining between them. CDR1 and CDR2 from the germline V gene are SNHLY and FYNNEI. The length of the CDR3 is 13 residues. For the CDR3, the DNA is TGTGCCAGCAGTGTACTCCAGGAGCAGCCCCAGCATTTT. It translates to CASSVLQEQPQHF.

This clone was counted a single time. V and J are TRBV19 and TRBJ2-2; D remains unclear. The germline V gene has CDR1 LNHDA and CDR2 SQIVND (reference sequence). V lost 5 bases and J lost 6, with 13 bases in between. There are 14 residues in the CDR3. The CDR3 here is CASSYLSTSGELFF. CDR3 in DNA: TGTGCCAGTAGTTACCTATCGACGTCCGGGGAGCTGTTTTTT. Full variable domain (outside the CDR3, taken from reference TRBV19 and TRBJ2-2): DGGITQSPKYLFRKEGQNVTLSCEQNLNHDAMYWYRQDPGQGLRLIYYSQIVNDFQKGDIAEGYSVSREKKESFPLTVTSAQKNPTAFYLCASSYLSTSGELFFGEGSRLTVL.

This chain joins TRBV7-8 and TRBJ1-2, with 7 bases lining up with TRBD1. Germline V lookup: CDR1 SGHVS, CDR2 FQNEAQ. The V and J ends lost 5 bases and 4 bases, in that order; junction bases with no gene match: 16. The CDR3 loop spans 17 amino acids. The CDR3 bases are TGTGCCAGCAGCAACCGCAGGGACAGCATTAAAATCTATGGCTACACCTTC. Its protein product is CASSNRRDSIKIYGYTF.

V gene TRBV19 combines with J gene TRBJ2-2; 9 bases are shared with TRBD1. V shed 6 bases and J 5 bases; nucleotides not matched to a gene: 7. This CDR3 is 15 amino acids long. In germline, CDR1 is LNHDA, CDR2 SQIVND (reference sequence). The CDR3 sequence: CASSMTGGWTGELFF. CDR3 DNA: TGTGCCAGTAGCATGACAGGGGGATGGACCGGGGAGCTGTTTTTT.

This clone appeared a few times. The chain is built from TRBV29-1 and TRBJ1-2, with 8 bases lining up with TRBD1. J gave up 6 bases and V 7 bases, and 7 bases lay outside the gene matches. This CDR3 region has 12 residues. CDR1 and CDR2 (germline): SQVTM, ANQGSEA. The CDR3 nucleotides read TGCAGCGCCCAGGGGGCTTTTGATGGCTACACCTTC. This gives the protein CSAQGAFDGYTF.

The chain is built from TRBV15 and TRBJ2-1, with TRBD2 as a possible D gene (5 bases). CDR1 is LNHNV and CDR2 is YYDKDF in the germline V gene (reference sequence). V lost 8 bases to trimming and J lost 9 bases, with 17 bases between them. The CDR3 covers 13 residues. CDR3: CATQRGTSGEQFF. The CDR3 DNA is TGTGCCACCCAAAGAGGTACCAGCGGTGAGCAGTTCTTC.

This clone has more than one count but fewer than ten. This chain links TRBV19 with TRBJ2-2, with D unclear. The CDR3 is 12 residues long. V lost 10 bases and J 5 bases, leaving 11 bases between the germline ends. Germline values: CDR1 LNHDA, CDR2 SQIVND (reference sequence). This CDR3 reads CATRQWTGELFF. The CDR3 nucleotides are TGTGCCACCCGCCAGTGGACCGGGGAGCTGTTTTTT.

The chain links TRBV5-4 to TRBJ1-1, with D maybe TRBD1 (6 bases). Per germline, CDR1 SGHNT and CDR2 YYREEE (reference sequence). The CDR3 is 14 amino acids. Trimming removed 3 bases from V and 0 bases from J, with 9 bases in between. CDR3 residues: CASSSGTLNTEAFF. The CDR3 DNA follows: TGTGCCAGCAGCTCCGGGACACTGAACACTGAAGCTTTCTTT. The full variable domain, in which reference TRBV5-4 and TRBJ1-1 provide the parts outside the CDR3, is ETGVTQSPTHLIKTRGQQVTLRCSSQSGHNTVSWYQQALGQGPQFIFQYYREEENGRGNFPPRFSGLQFPNYSSELNVNALELDDSALYLCASSSGTLNTEAFFGQGTRLTVV.